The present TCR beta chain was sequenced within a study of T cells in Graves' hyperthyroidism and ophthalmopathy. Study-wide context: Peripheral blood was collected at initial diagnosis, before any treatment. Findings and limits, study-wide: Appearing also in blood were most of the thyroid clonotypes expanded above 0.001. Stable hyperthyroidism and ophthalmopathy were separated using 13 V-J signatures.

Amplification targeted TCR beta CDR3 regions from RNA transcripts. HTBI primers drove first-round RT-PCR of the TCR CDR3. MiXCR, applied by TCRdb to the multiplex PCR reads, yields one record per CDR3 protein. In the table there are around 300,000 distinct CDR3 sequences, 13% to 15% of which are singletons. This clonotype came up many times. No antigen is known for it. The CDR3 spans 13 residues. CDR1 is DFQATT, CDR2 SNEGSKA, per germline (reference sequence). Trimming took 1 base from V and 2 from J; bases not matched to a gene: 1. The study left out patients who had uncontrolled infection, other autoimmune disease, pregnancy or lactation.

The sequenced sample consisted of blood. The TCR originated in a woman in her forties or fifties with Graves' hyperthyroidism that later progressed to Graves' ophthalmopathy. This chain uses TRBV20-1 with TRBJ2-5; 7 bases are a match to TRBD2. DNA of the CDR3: TGCAGTGCTAGAGCGGGAGGACAAGAGACCCAGTACTTC. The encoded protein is CSARAGGQETQYF.